The 8 T cell receptor beta chains below were found in one sample sequenced in a study of blood T cell repertoires in COVID-19. Assay used: immunoSEQ multiplex PCR; TCRdb lists only in-frame clones, some missing. The sample lists a few hundred thousand clones; roughly nine tenths were seen once. Source material: PBMCs or T cells enriched from blood (not recorded which). Source of these receptors: a woman under 40 who had recovered from COVID-19.

This clone was seen only once. The gene calls are TRBV7-8 and TRBJ1-5, with D maybe TRBD1 (5 bases). Trimming cost V 5 bases and J 6 bases, with 11 bases left between them. Germline V gives CDR1 SGHVS, CDR2 FQNEAQ. The CDR3 has 13 residues. The CDR3 loop reads CASSTDRTQPQHF. For the CDR3, the DNA is TGTGCCAGCAGCACCGACAGAACTCAGCCCCAGCATTTT.

The rearrangement joins TRBV5-4 to TRBJ2-2; possible D gene TRBD2, 5 bases. The germline gives CDR1 SGHNT, CDR2 YYREEE (reference sequence). V was pared by 4 bases and J by 7 bases, with 11 bases between. The CDR3 contains 13 residues. The chain's CDR3 is CASSPLAGGELFF. DNA for the CDR3: TGTGCCAGCAGCCCGCTGGCGGGCGGGGAGCTGTTTTTT.

The gene calls are TRBV5-1 and TRBJ2-5, with 8 bases lining up with TRBD2. Germline lookup yields CDR1 SGHRS and CDR2 YFSETQ. The CDR3 covers 15 residues. V was pared by 2 bases and J by 5 bases, with 8 bases of the junction left unmatched. CDR3 nucleotides: TGCGCCAGCAGCTTAGCGGGGGTGGAGATGGAGACCCAGTACTTC. It yields the protein CASSLAGVEMETQYF.

The chain joins TRBV9 to TRBJ2-2; D gene uncertain. Looked up from germline, CDR1 is SGDLS and CDR2 is YYNGEE. Trimming cost V 1 base and J 4 bases, with 5 bases left between them. The CDR3 spans 13 residues. The CDR3 sequence is CASSVTSTGELFF. For the CDR3, the DNA is TGTGCCAGCAGCGTAACCAGCACCGGGGAGCTGTTTTTT.

The chain carries TRBV1 and TRBJ2-3; the table's D call of TRBD2 was not tested on the DNA. TRBV1 is a pseudogene. This CDR3 spans 20 amino acids. The CDR3 DNA sequence: TGCACCAGCAGCCAATCTCGGGAGACTAGCGGGGGAGGGCGCACAGATACGCAGTATTTT. Translation gives CTSSQSRETSGGGRTDTQYF.

V is TRBV27 and J is TRBJ2-5; D uncertain. The CDR3 spans 16 residues. The germline gives CDR1 MNHEY, CDR2 SMNVEV (reference sequence). The V end was cut by 5 bases, the J end by 2 bases, with 18 bases between. The CDR3 reads CASSPRQMGNQETQYF. The CDR3 DNA reads as TGTGCCAGCAGTCCCCGGCAAATGGGCAATCAAGAGACCCAGTACTTC.

For this clone: A read error may account for a junction end that differs from germline. V is TRBV28 and J is TRBJ1-2; no definite D call. The germline gives CDR1 MDHEN, CDR2 SYDVKM. This CDR3 has 9 residues. This CDR3 reads CPYGYGYTF. The DNA for the CDR3 is TGCCCCTACGGTTATGGCTACACCTTC.

The chain is built from TRBV11-2 and TRBJ1-3, with 8 bases lining up with TRBD1. The V gene end was trimmed by 0 bases and the J gene end by 2 bases; junction bases not matched to a gene: 3. Germline assignment: CDR1 SGHAT and CDR2 FQNNGV. This CDR3 comprises 16 residues. CDR3 amino acids: CASSLEGRGPGNTIYF. The CDR3, as DNA: TGTGCCAGCAGCTTAGAGGGCAGGGGGCCTGGAAACACCATATATTTT.